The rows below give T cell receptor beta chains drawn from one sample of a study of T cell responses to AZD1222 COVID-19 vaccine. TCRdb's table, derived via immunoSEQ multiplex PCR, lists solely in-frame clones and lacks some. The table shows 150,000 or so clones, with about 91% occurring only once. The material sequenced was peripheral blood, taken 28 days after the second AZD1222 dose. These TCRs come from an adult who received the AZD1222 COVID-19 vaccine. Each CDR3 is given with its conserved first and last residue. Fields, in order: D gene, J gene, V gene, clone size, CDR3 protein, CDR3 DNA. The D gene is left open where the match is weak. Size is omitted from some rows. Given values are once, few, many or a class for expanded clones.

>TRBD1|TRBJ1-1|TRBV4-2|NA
CASSQAQGASRSPAFF
TGTGCCAGCAGCCAGGCACAGGGGGCGTCCCGCTCACCAGCTTTCTTT
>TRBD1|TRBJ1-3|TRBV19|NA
CASARQGFGNTIYF
TGTGCCTCCGCCAGACAGGGGTTCGGAAACACCATATATTTT
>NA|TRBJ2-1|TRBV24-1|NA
CATSDFGSNSYNEQFF
TGTGCCACCAGTGATTTCGGGTCAAACTCCTACAATGAGCAGTTCTTC
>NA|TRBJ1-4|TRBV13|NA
CASSGFIGDEKLFF
TGTGCCAGCAGCGGCTTCATAGGGGATGAAAAACTGTTTTTT
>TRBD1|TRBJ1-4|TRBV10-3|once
CAISGGTGAKLFF
TGTGCCATCAGTGGGGGGACAGGGGCGAAACTGTTTTTT
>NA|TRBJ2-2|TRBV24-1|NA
CATRRGQNTGELFF
TGTGCCACCAGACGGGGACAGAACACCGGGGAGCTGTTTTTT
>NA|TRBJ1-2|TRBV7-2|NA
CASTLGSGNYGYTF
TGTGCCAGCACCTTAGGGTCGGGGAACTATGGCTACACCTTC
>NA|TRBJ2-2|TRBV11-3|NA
CASSLEPRANTGELFF
TGTGCCAGCAGCTTAGAGCCCAGGGCGAACACCGGGGAGCTGTTTTTT
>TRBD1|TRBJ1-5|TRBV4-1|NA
CASSQDYRGEQPQHF
TGCGCCAGCAGCCAAGATTACAGGGGAGAACAGCCCCAGCATTTT
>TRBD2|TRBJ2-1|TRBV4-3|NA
CASSRLAGLDNEQFF
TGCGCCAGCAGCCGTCTAGCGGGTCTGGACAATGAGCAGTTCTTC
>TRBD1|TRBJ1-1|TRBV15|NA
CATSRDQTGKAFF
TGTGCCACCAGCAGAGACCAGACAGGGAAAGCTTTCTTT
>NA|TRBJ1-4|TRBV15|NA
CATSREGGEKLFF
TGTGCCACCAGCAGAGAAGGGGGTGAAAAACTGTTTTTT
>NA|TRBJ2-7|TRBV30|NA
CAWSKGEYEQYF
TGTGCCTGGAGTAAAGGGGAATACGAGCAGTACTTC
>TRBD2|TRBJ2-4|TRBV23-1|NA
CASSQSIVWGTSRNIQYF
TGCGCCAGCAGTCAATCGATCGTTTGGGGGACTAGCAGGAACATTCAGTACTTC
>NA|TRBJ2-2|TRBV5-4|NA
CASSHDRSGELFF
TGTGCCAGCAGCCACGACAGGTCCGGGGAGCTGTTTTTT
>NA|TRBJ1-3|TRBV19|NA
CASTADNTGNTIYF
TGTGCCAGTACGGCGGACAACACTGGAAACACCATATATTTT
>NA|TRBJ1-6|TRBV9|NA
CASSVALRGGNSPLHF
TGTGCCAGCAGCGTAGCCCTTCGAGGAGGTAATTCACCCCTCCACTTT
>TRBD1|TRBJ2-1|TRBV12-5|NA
CASTLGQGWGNEQFF
TGTGCTAGTACCCTAGGACAGGGATGGGGCAATGAGCAGTTCTTC
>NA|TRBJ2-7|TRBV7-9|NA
CASSLSPDYYEQYF
TGTGCCAGCAGCTTAAGTCCGGATTACTACGAGCAGTACTTC
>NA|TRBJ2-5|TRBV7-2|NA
CASSLVRETETQYF
TGTGCCAGCAGCTTAGTCCGGGAGACAGAGACCCAGTACTTC
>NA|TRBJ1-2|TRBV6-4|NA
CASSMQGSYGYTF
TGTGCCAGCAGCATGCAGGGGAGCTATGGCTACACCTTC
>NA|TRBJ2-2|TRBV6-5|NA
CASSPGGSNTGELFF
TGTGCCAGCAGCCCCGGGGGATCGAACACCGGGGAGCTGTTTTTT
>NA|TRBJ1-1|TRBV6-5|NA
CASSWTAMNTEAFF
TGTGCCAGCAGTTGGACAGCTATGAACACTGAAGCTTTCTTT
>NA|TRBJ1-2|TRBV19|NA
CASSTSDGPGYTF
TGTGCCAGTAGTACCTCGGATGGGCCTGGCTACACCTTC
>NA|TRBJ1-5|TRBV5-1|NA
CASSLGHASNQPQHF
TGCGCCAGCAGCTTGGGACATGCCAGCAATCAGCCCCAGCATTTT
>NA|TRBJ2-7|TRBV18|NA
CASSPSGMYEQYF
TGTGCCAGCTCACCATCAGGGATGTACGAGCAGTACTTC
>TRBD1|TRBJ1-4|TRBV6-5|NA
CASRGTGTSKKLFF
TGTGCCAGCAGGGGGACAGGGACGTCCAAAAAACTGTTTTTT
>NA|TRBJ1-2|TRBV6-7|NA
CASSYGYTF
TGTGCCAGCAGCTATGGCTACACCTTC
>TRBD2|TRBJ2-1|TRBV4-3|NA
CASSPRAGTTTINEQFF
TGCGCCAGCAGCCCCCGTGCCGGGACTACTACTATCAATGAGCAGTTCTTC
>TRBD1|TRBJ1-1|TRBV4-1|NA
CASSQERTGSHTEAFF
TGCGCCAGCAGCCAAGAGAGGACAGGGAGCCACACTGAAGCTTTCTTT
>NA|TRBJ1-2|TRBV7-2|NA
CASSLEDKLYGYTF
TGTGCCAGCAGCTTAGAGGACAAGCTCTATGGCTACACCTTC
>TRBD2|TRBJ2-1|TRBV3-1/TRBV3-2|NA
CASSTQGLRRGNEQFF
TGTGCCAGCAGCACTCAGGGACTACGTAGAGGAAATGAGCAGTTCTTC
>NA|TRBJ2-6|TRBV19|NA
CASSIRVGSGANVLTF
TGTGCCAGTAGTATTCGGGTGGGCTCTGGGGCCAACGTCCTGACTTTC
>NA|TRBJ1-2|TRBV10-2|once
CASSESGGSSYGYTF
TGCGCCAGCAGTGAGTCGGGAGGGAGCAGCTATGGCTACACCTTC
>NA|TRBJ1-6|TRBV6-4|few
CASSDKRGDNSPLHF
TGTGCCAGCAGTGACAAGAGGGGGGATAATTCACCCCTCCACTTT
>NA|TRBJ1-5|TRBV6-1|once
CASSEAGGPHQPQHF
TGTGCCAGCAGTGAAGCCGGGGGGCCGCATCAGCCCCAGCATTTT
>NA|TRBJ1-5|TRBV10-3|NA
CAISDGALYQPQHF
TGTGCCATCAGTGACGGAGCCCTCTATCAGCCCCAGCATTTT
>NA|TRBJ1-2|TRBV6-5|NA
CASSYSTSRENGYTF
TGTGCCAGCAGTTACTCGACGAGCCGGGAAAATGGCTACACCTTC
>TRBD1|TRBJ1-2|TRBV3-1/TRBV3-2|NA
CASSPDRGWGEWSYTF
TGTGCCAGCAGCCCAGACAGGGGTTGGGGGGAATGGAGCTACACCTTC
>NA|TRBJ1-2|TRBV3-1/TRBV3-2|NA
CASSQSDRANYGYTF
TGTGCCAGCAGCCAATCCGACAGAGCCAACTATGGCTACACCTTC
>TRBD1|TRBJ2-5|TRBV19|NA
CASRDRGLETQYF
TGTGCCAGTAGGGACAGGGGCCTGGAGACCCAGTACTTC
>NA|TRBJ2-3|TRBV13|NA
CASSQESGGEFDTQYF
TGTGCCAGCAGTCAAGAGAGTGGCGGGGAGTTCGATACGCAGTATTTT
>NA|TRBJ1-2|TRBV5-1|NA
CASSWGTGDGYTF
TGCGCCAGCAGCTGGGGGACGGGAGATGGCTACACCTTC
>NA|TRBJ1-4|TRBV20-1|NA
CSASRRGLSNEKLFF
TGCAGTGCTAGTAGAAGGGGGTTATCTAATGAAAAACTGTTTTTT
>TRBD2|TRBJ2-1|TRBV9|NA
CASSVEEAGGWNEQFF
TGTGCCAGCAGCGTAGAGGAAGCGGGAGGTTGGAATGAGCAGTTCTTC
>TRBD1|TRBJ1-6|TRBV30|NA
CAWSLSGTGGNSPLHF
TGTGCCTGGAGTCTCTCCGGGACAGGGGGTAATTCACCCCTCCACTTT
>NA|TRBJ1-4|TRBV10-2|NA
CASSDRDNEKLFF
TGCGCCAGCAGTGACCGGGACAACGAAAAACTGTTTTTT
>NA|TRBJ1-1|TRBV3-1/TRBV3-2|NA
CASSQDGLGRNTEAFF
TGTGCCAGCAGCCAAGATGGGTTGGGCAGGAACACTGAAGCTTTCTTT
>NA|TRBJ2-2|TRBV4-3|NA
CASSLDGTFFTGELFF
TGCGCCAGCAGCCTAGATGGGACTTTCTTTACCGGGGAGCTGTTTTTT
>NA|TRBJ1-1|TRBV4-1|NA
CASSQDLYTEAFF
TGCGCCAGCAGCCAAGATCTCTACACTGAAGCTTTCTTT
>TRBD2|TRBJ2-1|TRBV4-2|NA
CASSQEKLASNEQFF
TGTGCCAGCAGCCAAGAAAAACTAGCGAGTAATGAGCAGTTCTTC
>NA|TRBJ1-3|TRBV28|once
CASREQGFGNTIYF
TGTGCCAGCAGGGAACAGGGCTTTGGAAACACCATATATTTT
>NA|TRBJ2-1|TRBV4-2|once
CASSQVVGGGIEQFF
TGTGCCAGCAGCCAAGTTGTGGGAGGGGGGATTGAGCAGTTCTTC
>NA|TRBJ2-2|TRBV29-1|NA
CSVERQGGTGELFF
TGCAGCGTTGAAAGGCAGGGCGGCACCGGGGAGCTGTTTTTT
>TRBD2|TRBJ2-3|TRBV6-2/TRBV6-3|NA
CASSYLMTSGTTDTQYF
TGTGCCAGCAGTTACCTAATGACTAGCGGGACGACAGATACGCAGTATTTT
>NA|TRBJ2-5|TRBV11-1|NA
CASSSTGAETQYF
TGTGCCAGCAGTTCCACGGGGGCGGAGACCCAGTACTTC
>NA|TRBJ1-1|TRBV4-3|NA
CASSQGIPPTEAFF
TGCGCCAGCAGCCAGGGGATCCCGCCAACTGAAGCTTTCTTT
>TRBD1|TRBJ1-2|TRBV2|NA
CASTPDRAYRGYTF
TGTGCCAGCACTCCGGACAGGGCCTACCGTGGCTACACCTTC
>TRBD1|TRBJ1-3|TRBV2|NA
CASSFQRQGAGNTIYF
TGTGCCAGCAGTTTCCAAAGACAGGGCGCCGGAAACACCATATATTTT